The sequence of this TCR beta chain was determined in a study of T cells in Graves' hyperthyroidism and ophthalmopathy. This CDR3 spans 13 amino acids. Trimming pared 7 bases from V and 6 bases from J, leaving 15 bases between. The V gene's germline CDR1 is SNHLY and CDR2 FYNNEI. TCR beta CDR3 region amplification was performed from RNA transcripts. The primer set for the first-round RT-PCR of the TCR CDR3 was HTBI. TCRdb called the multiplex PCR reads again in MiXCR, with one record for every CDR3 protein. The sample lists some 800,000 distinct CDR3 sequences, over 35% occurring once. Sample: blood. The J gene is TRBJ1-2, the V gene TRBV2; D possibly corresponds to TRBD1 (5 bases). The TCR comes from a man between 18 and 29 years old with Graves' hyperthyroidism. CDR3 in DNA: TGTGCCAGCAAAGGGGCAGGAGGCGATGGCTACACCTTC. This sequence encodes CASKGAGGDGYTF.